Listed below are T cell receptor beta chains from one sample, sequenced in a study of T cell responses to AZD1222 COVID-19 vaccine. Using immunoSEQ multiplex PCR, the repertoire was profiled, and TCRdb retains in-frame clones only, with some absent. The data hold 90,000 to 150,000 clones, with approximately 85% observed a single time. The sequences come from peripheral blood, collected on day 0 of AZD1222 vaccination. These receptors all stem from an adult in good health. Each CDR3 is given without its conserved first and last residue.

V	length	J	CDR3
TRBV2	12	TRBJ2-2	ASRETANTGELF
TRBV2	10	TRBJ2-7	ASTWGREEQY
TRBV24-1	12	TRBJ2-2	ATGPGQNTGELF
TRBV6-6	11	TRBJ2-7	ASTRGLFYEQY
TRBV2	12	TRBJ2-7	ASSDATAGDRWY
TRBV5-1	12	TRBJ1-1	ASSLGQGRTEAF
TRBV9	10	TRBJ2-7	ASRIPAYEQY
TRBV9	13	TRBJ1-6	ASSVEGRGNSPLH
TRBV7-2	10	TRBJ2-1	ASSLAVREQF
TRBV3-1/TRBV3-2	10	TRBJ2-7	ASSMGQLEQY
TRBV6-5	11	TRBJ1-6	ASSYSGFNPLH
TRBV7-9	13	TRBJ1-5	ASSLGTGGFQPQH
TRBV28	14	TRBJ2-1	ASSLWKTSGGGEQF
TRBV5-1	12	TRBJ1-5	ASSSGVGNQPQH
TRBV6-5	11	TRBJ1-5	ASWGRGTQPQH
TRBV6-2/TRBV6-3	13	TRBJ1-1	ASSYSRTGNTEAF
TRBV6-5	11	TRBJ1-5	ASSYGPGQPQH
TRBV5-4	11	TRBJ2-7	ASSLSAGYEQY
TRBV15	12	TRBJ1-1	ATSRVQEGVKAF
TRBV19	12	TRBJ2-1	ASSTTGSYNEQF
TRBV2	13	TRBJ2-5	ASSPDSPLRGTQY
TRBV6-2/TRBV6-3	12	TRBJ1-1	ASSSVGAGTEAF
TRBV7-9	13	TRBJ2-3	ASRKIGPNTDTQY
TRBV28	14	TRBJ2-1	ASSYSREPSYNEQF
TRBV7-2	12	TRBJ2-3	ASSLGSGVDTQY
TRBV19	10	TRBJ1-1	ASSMGALKAF
TRBV19	13	TRBJ1-2	ASSIVRAQRADYT
TRBV6-1	12	TRBJ1-1	ASSEGVMNTEAF
TRBV7-8	10	TRBJ1-5	ASSQGSPPQH
TRBV19	12	TRBJ2-7	ASSIAGADYEQY
TRBV12-3/TRBV12-4	11	TRBJ1-4	ASSLAGTEKLF